This TCR beta chain comes out of a study of cytomegalovirus exposure and HLA in healthy donors. Whole-study findings and limits: Researchers reported that three CMV-associated chains were confirmed in vitro as CMV antigen-specific.

CDR3 length: 13 residues. Germline CDR1 is LNHDA and CDR2 is SQIVND (reference sequence). Trimming at V came to 8 bases and at J to 5 bases, leaving 8 bases not matched to a gene. A remark on this clone: Its cognate antigen is unknown.

Sequenced by immunoSEQ multiplex PCR; TCRdb stores in-frame clones only, minus some. The data show about 38,000 clones, 80% to 95% seen once. The approximately 120-subject validation cohort, separate from the roughly 670-subject first cohort, included the donors. The sequenced sample was PBMCs. The rearrangement links TRBV19 to TRBJ2-7, with 8 bases aligning to TRBD1. The sequence was collected from a man between 18 and 35 years old in good health and CMV-seronegative. CDR3 nucleotide sequence: TGTGCCAGTGCGCAGGGGGCCCCAAACGAGCAGTACTTC. It codes for CASAQGAPNEQYF.